The TCR beta chain under discussion was sequenced for a study of T-cell memory formation after mild COVID-19. Overall study: TCR clusters mostly belonged to single donors. Study conclusions and caveats: Contracting CD4+ clones lay largely in CM and EM, with CD8+ ones residing in EMRA. Some SARS-CoV-2-responding clones were already detected in memory before infection.

It was 5'RACE with constant-segment primers that produced the TCR alpha and TCR beta cDNA libraries, which carried sample barcodes and UMIs. MiXCR, run by TCRdb on the 5' RACE reads, gives a single entry per CDR3 protein. The sample lists about 210,000 distinct CDR3 sequences, 10% occurring once. V was clipped by 4 bases and J by 13 bases, with 17 bases between them. The CDR3 is 12 residues long. Germline lookup yields CDR1 MGHRA and CDR2 YSYEKL. This clonotype appeared many times. Its cognate antigen is unknown. V usage is TRBV4-1 and J usage is TRBJ2-7, with D perhaps TRBD2 (6 bases). The origin of this receptor is a man between 18 and 35 years old who had mild COVID-19 (a few samples of this study predate the infection). Cell type and time point are not known. The sequencing sample was made of PBMCs or a T cell subset sorted from them (not recorded which). The CDR3 region is CASSPVGGSIYV. For the CDR3, the DNA is TGCGCCAGCAGCCCCGTCGGAGGGTCGATATACGTC.